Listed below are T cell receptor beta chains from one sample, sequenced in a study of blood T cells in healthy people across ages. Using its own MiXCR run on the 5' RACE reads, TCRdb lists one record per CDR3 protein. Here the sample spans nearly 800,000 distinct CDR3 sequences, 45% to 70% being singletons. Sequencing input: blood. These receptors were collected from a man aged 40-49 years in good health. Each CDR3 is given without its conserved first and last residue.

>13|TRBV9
ASSVGAGLYGELF
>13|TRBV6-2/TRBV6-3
ASSNPDRGLETQY
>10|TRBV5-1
ASSIPRGGYT
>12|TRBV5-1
ASSGGGRRDEQF
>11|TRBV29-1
SVLRGRVDTQY
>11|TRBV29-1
SVARGGNQPQH
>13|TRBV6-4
VSSDKAGSYNEQF
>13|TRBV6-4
ASSDSRLGRNEQY
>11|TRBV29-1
SVVRGGSGAQY
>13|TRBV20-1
SAKLLLAVNNEQF
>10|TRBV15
ATSSSFDTQY
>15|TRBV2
ASSELGSSGSTDTQY
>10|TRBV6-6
ASSYDRAKLT
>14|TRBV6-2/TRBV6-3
ASSFPGQGATGELF
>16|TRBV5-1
ASSLGLAGDSYRDEQY
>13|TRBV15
ATSRRQGASDEQY
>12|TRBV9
ASSVGGSRTEAF
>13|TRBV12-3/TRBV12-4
ASSFSTSGEETQY
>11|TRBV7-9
ASSLAGNHGYT
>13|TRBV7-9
ASSRLAGDPYEQY
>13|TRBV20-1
SASFRAGGYNEQY
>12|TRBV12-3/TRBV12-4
ASSLGQPYNEQY
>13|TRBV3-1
ASSQGSSSYNEQY
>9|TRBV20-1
SAWTVDGYT
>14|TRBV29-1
SVEDPRDRGLETQY
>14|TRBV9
ASSTRGTTRQETQY
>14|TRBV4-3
ASSQGSSGRAHTQY
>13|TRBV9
ASSVGGQSTDTQY
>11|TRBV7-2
ASSLEVHYEQY
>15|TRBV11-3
ASSYSPTSGQTDTQY
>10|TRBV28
ASSLFNEKLF
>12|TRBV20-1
SAQGGDSGNEQY
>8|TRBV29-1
SASTSKQY
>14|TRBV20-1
SAESPGQISTDTQY
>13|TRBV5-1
TSSLRGEPSYEQY
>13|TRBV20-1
SAILALNSYNEQY
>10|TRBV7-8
ASSLSPREQF
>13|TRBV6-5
ASSLNARQGHGYT
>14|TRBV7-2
ASSFALAGGVNEQF
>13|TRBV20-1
SAKTLAGVADTQY
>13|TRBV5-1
ASSRGTGGDETQY
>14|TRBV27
ASSSRRDSGANVLT
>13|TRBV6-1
ASSEVGGYNQPQH
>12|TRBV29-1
SVVDRGSYNEQF
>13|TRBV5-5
ASSFGGTVNNEQF
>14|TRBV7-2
ASSLDRVGGNQPQH
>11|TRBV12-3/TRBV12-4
ASSFDGDQPQH
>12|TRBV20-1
SAPVPGGEETQY
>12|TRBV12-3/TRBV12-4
ASSQQGFQETQY
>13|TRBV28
ASSYQRFSGQPQH
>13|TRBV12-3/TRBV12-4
ASSPYLGWAETQY
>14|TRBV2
ASSEGGTGRNQPQH
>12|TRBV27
ASSLDRTNQPQH
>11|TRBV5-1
ASSTRTQETQY
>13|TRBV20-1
SASEGTGGYNEQY
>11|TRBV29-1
SVKQGVNQPQH
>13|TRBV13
ASSIPGLIKNEQF
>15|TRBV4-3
ASSQEAGAPNTGELF
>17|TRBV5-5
ASSPLLGGQAIHSYGYT